These 8 T cell receptor beta chains came from one sample sequenced in a study of blood T cell repertoires in COVID-19. Assay used: immunoSEQ multiplex PCR; TCRdb lists only in-frame clones, some missing. The sample shows 15,000 or so clones, about 91% of them seen only once. Input material: peripheral blood. These receptors came from a human donor in a cohort sampled during active COVID-19.

The rearrangement links TRBV15 to TRBJ1-5; 8 bases map to TRBD1. CDR3 length: 16 amino acids. Trimming removed 0 bases from V and 4 bases from J; junction bases left unmatched: 5. CDR1 and CDR2 (germline): LNHNV, YYDKDF (reference sequence). The CDR3 sequence is CATSRDDRGGNQPQHF. The DNA of the CDR3 is TGTGCCACCAGCAGAGATGACAGGGGTGGGAATCAGCCCCAGCATTTT.

The chain uses TRBV10-1 and TRBJ2-7, with D possibly being TRBD1 (5 bases). The CDR3 length is 14 residues. Germline loops: CDR1 WNHNN, CDR2 SYGVQD (reference sequence). V shed 4 bases and J shed 6 bases, with 16 bases lying between them. The CDR3 spells CASSGPDTITEQYF. The DNA for the CDR3 is TGCGCCAGCAGTGGTCCGGACACGATAACCGAGCAGTACTTC.

This chain connects TRBV5-1 to TRBJ2-5, with a possible D match to TRBD2 (7 bases). The CDR3 has 14 amino acids. The germline V and J ends were trimmed by 0 bases and 3 bases, with 9 bases remaining between them. Germline CDR1 SGHRS, CDR2 YFSETQ. CDR3: CASSLGGGEETQYF. CDR3 DNA sequence: TGCGCCAGCAGCTTGGGAGGGGGGGAAGAGACCCAGTACTTC.

The chain couples TRBV5-4 to TRBJ1-2, with D perhaps TRBD1 (6 bases). This CDR3 is built from 13 residues. V was trimmed by 0 bases and J by 6 bases, leaving 9 bases between them. The germline V gene has CDR1 SGHNT and CDR2 YYREEE (reference sequence). The CDR3 sequence: CASSLDRVDGYTF. CDR3 nucleotides: TGTGCCAGCAGCTTGGACAGGGTGGATGGCTACACCTTC.

The V call is TRBV24-1, the J call TRBJ2-1; 9 nucleotides line up with TRBD2. After removal of 4 bases from V and 2 bases from J, the junction contained 5 bases not matched to a gene. Germline loops: CDR1 KGHDR, CDR2 SFDVKD. The CDR3 sequence is 16 residues long. The CDR3 nucleotides read TGTGCCACCAGTGAACTTAGCGGGGGACCCTACAATGAGCAGTTCTTC. Protein: CATSELSGGPYNEQFF.

This chain uses TRBV5-1 with TRBJ2-2; TRBD1 might be the D (6 bases). The CDR3 loop spans 18 amino acids. Germline loops: CDR1 SGHRS, CDR2 YFSETQ. Trimming left V 3 bases short and J 0 bases short, with 18 bases between. CDR3: CASSSRTEQPSNTGELFF. The CDR3 nucleotides read TGCGCCAGCAGCTCGAGGACAGAACAACCGTCGAACACCGGGGAGCTGTTTTTT.

The gene calls are TRBV7-9 and TRBJ1-1; weak D call: TRBD1 (5 bases). V dropped 1 base and J dropped 1 base, with 19 bases sitting between them. Germline V gene lookup returns CDR1 SEHNR and CDR2 FQNEAQ (reference sequence). This CDR3 spans 18 amino acids. CDR3 in amino acids: CASSLVGVDPTTNTEAFF. The CDR3 DNA is TGTGCCAGCAGCTTAGTAGGGGTAGACCCGACCACGAACACTGAAGCTTTCTTT.

This clone was counted a single time. The genes are TRBV19 and TRBJ2-7, with D perhaps TRBD1 (6 bases). Germline loops: CDR1 LNHDA, CDR2 SQIVND (reference sequence). With 4 bases removed from V and 3 bases from J, the gap between germline ends came to 19 bases. The CDR3 covers 16 residues. In DNA form, the CDR3 reads TGTGCCAGTAGTAAGGAAGGGACACCCAGGAGCTACGAGCAGTACTTC. Translation: CASSKEGTPRSYEQYF.